The present TCR beta chain was sequenced within a study of blood T cell repertoires in COVID-19. Looking at the study overall: Samples representing acute and convalescent COVID-19 were sourced from the United States, Italy and Spain. T cells, B-cell-depleted T cells, or PBMCs supplied cDNA or gDNA.

The germline CDR1 and CDR2 sequences are SGHRS and YFSETQ. The CDR3 consists of 15 residues. V dropped 4 bases and J dropped 5; count of bases not matched to a gene: 10. How the authors handled the data: By means of reference gene primer amplification, nucleated cell counts were estimated. TCRdb's table, derived via immunoSEQ multiplex PCR, lists solely in-frame clones and lacks some. D and trimming come from the DNA, and the V and J calls and clone size come from that table. The sample lists around 360,000 clones, approximately 87% occurring once. A Seattle source enrolled patients during active infection and followed them longitudinally.

The sequenced sample consisted of peripheral blood. J is TRBJ1-2 and V is TRBV5-1; the match to TRBD1 covers 8 bases. The origin of this receptor is a woman aged 25 to 39 with COVID-19, enrolled during active disease. DNA for the CDR3: TGCGCCAGCAGCCACACAGGGGGTATAGGTTATGGCTACACCTTC. It specifies CASSHTGGIGYGYTF.